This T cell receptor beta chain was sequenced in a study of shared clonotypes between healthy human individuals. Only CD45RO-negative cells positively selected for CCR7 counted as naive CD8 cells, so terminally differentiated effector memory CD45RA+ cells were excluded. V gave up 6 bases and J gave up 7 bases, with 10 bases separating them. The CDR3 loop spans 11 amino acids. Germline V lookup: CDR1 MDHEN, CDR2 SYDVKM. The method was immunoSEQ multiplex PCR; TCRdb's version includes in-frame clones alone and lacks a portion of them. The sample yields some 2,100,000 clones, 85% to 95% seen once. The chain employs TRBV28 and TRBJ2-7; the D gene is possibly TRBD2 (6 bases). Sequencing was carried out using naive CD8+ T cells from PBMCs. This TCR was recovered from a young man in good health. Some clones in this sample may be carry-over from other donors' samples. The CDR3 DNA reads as TGTGCCAGCAGGCTAGCGAGGGAGCAGTACTTC. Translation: CASRLAREQYF.